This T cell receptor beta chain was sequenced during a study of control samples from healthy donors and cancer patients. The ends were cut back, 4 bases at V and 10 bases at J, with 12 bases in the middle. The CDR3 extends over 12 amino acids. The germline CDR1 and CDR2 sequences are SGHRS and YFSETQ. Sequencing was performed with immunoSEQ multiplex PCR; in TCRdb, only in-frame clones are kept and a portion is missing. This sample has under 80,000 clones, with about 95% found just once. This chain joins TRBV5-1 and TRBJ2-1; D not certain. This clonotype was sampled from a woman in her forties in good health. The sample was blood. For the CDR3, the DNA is TGCGCCAGCAGCCCGACTGAAGGGGAGCAGTTCTTC. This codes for CASSPTEGEQFF.